These 19 T cell receptor beta chains share one sample of origin, sequenced in a study of cytomegalovirus exposure and HLA in healthy donors. 60 Vbeta and 13 Jbeta primers were used in PCR. Assay used: immunoSEQ multiplex PCR; TCRdb lists only in-frame clones, some missing. The profile covers 170,000 or so clones, with roughly four fifths appearing a single time and over 1.5% taken by the ten largest. Sequencing input: PBMCs. These receptors came from a man aged 45-65 years in good health and CMV-seronegative.

V is TRBV28 and J is TRBJ2-2, with D possibly matching TRBD1 (6 bases). From germline, CDR1 is MDHEN and CDR2 SYDVKM. With 4 bases removed from V and 4 bases from J, the gap between germline ends came to 13 bases. The CDR3 extends over 15 amino acids. The CDR3 DNA reads as TGTGCCAGCAGTTCCCCAGGGGTAGCCACCGGGGAGCTGTTTTTT. It translates to CASSSPGVATGELFF.

The chain has TRBV28 and TRBJ1-5; D not resolved. V gave up 5 bases and J gave up 1 base, with 9 bases separating them. Germline CDR1 MDHEN, CDR2 SYDVKM. The CDR3 totals 14 residues. CDR3 in amino acids: CASSSGRSNQPQHF. For the CDR3, the DNA is TGTGCCAGCAGTAGTGGGAGGAGCAATCAGCCCCAGCATTTT. Supplemented by reference TRBV28 and TRBJ1-5, the full variable domain reads DVKVTQSSRYLVKRTGEKVFLECVQDMDHENMFWYRQDPGLGLRLIYFSYDVKMKEKGDIPEGYSVSREKKERFSLILESASTNQTSMYLCASSSGRSNQPQHFGDGTRLSIL.

The genes are TRBV9 and TRBJ2-5, with 8 bases matching TRBD2. V dropped 2 bases and J dropped 4; count of bases not matched to a gene: 7. Germline values: CDR1 SGDLS, CDR2 YYNGEE. This CDR3 region has 15 residues. This CDR3 reads CASSVGGGSRETQYF. CDR3 nucleotides: TGTGCCAGCAGCGTCGGGGGGGGGAGCAGAGAGACCCAGTACTTC. The full variable domain, completed using reference TRBV9 and TRBJ2-5, is DSGVTQTPKHLITATGQRVTLRCSPRSGDLSVYWYQQSLDQGLQFLIQYYNGEERAKGNILERFSAQQFPDLHSELNLSSLELGDSALYFCASSVGGGSRETQYFGPGTRLLVL.

The rearrangement uses TRBV2 and TRBJ2-7; the D gene is possibly TRBD1 (5 bases). The V end was cut by 6 bases, the J end by 6 bases, with 18 bases between. The CDR3 length is 14 residues. Germline V gene data show CDR1 as SNHLY and CDR2 as FYNNEI. The CDR3 DNA reads as TGTGCCAGCAGAGCCCTACAGGTTTTTGGCGAGCAGTACTTC. Its translation: CASRALQVFGEQYF.

The chain links TRBV4-3 to TRBJ2-1; 9 nucleotides line up with TRBD1. This CDR3 spans 14 amino acids. The V segment lost 4 bases and the J segment 7 bases; nucleotides outside the gene matches: 5. The germline CDR1 and CDR2 sequences are LGHNA and YSLEER. The CDR3 sequence: CASSPRDRANEQFF. The CDR3 DNA follows: TGCGCCAGCAGCCCCCGGGACAGGGCTAATGAGCAGTTCTTC.

The J gene is TRBJ1-5, the V gene TRBV7-2; a weak D match, TRBD1 (6 bases). V lost 3 bases and J 3 bases, leaving 9 bases between the germline ends. This CDR3 comprises 14 residues. The V gene's germline CDR1 is SGHTA and CDR2 FQGNSA. The CDR3 bases are TGTGCCAGCAGCTTGGGACACAACAATCAGCCCCAGCATTTT. Protein sequence: CASSLGHNNQPQHF.

The V and J genes are TRBV6-5 and TRBJ1-5; weak D call: TRBD1 (5 bases). This CDR3 contains 15 residues. Per germline, CDR1 MNHEY and CDR2 SVGAGI. V was pared by 5 bases and J by 6 bases, with 17 bases between. CDR3 in DNA: TGTGCCAGCAGTGCCGTGACAGCAAAATCTCAGCCCCAGCATTTT. Translating gives CASSAVTAKSQPQHF.

V gene TRBV23-1 combines with J gene TRBJ2-2, with TRBD1 identical over 7 bases. TRBV23-1 is known as an ORF, though its function is uncertain. The CDR3 sequence is 19 residues long. J lost 6 bases, V lost 0 bases, and 16 bases had no gene match. The CDR3 protein is CASSQSLLMGQGEAGELFF. CDR3 in DNA: TGCGCCAGCAGTCAATCTCTCCTCATGGGCCAGGGGGAAGCCGGGGAGCTGTTTTTT.

The J gene is TRBJ2-7, the V gene TRBV5-1, with 7 bases identical to TRBD2. The CDR3 has 15 amino acids. CDR1 and CDR2 (germline): SGHRS, YFSETQ. V lost 0 bases to trimming and J lost 2 bases; unmatched junction nucleotides: 5. CDR3 sequence: CASSLGGGPTYEQYF. DNA of the CDR3: TGCGCCAGCAGCTTGGGCGGGGGTCCTACCTACGAGCAGTACTTC.

V usage is TRBV7-9 and J usage is TRBJ2-7, with 9 positions matching TRBD2. CDR1 and CDR2 from the germline V gene are SEHNR and FQNEAQ (reference sequence). Losses at the gene ends were 5 bases for V and 0 bases for J; bases not matched to a gene: 8. CDR3 length: 16 amino acids. For the CDR3, the DNA is TGTGCCAGCAGCCCTCCCCGTAGCGGGAGCTCCTACGAGCAGTACTTC. This codes for CASSPPRSGSSYEQYF.

The rearrangement uses TRBV18 and TRBJ2-7; TRBD1 matches 7 bases. Germline CDR1 reads KGHSH; CDR2 reads LQKENI. V lost 5 bases, J lost 7 bases, and 11 bases stayed unmatched. The CDR3 runs to 14 residues. CDR3 DNA: TGTGCCAGCTCAGCCAATGACAGGGCGTGGGAGCAGTACTTC. Translated, it gives CASSANDRAWEQYF.

The J gene is TRBJ1-1, the V gene TRBV5-1, with unresolved D. Germline-derived CDR1 and CDR2 are SGHRS and YFSETQ. The CDR3 loop spans 16 amino acids. Trimming took off 0 bases at V and 0 bases at J, with 12 bases between the two ends. The chain's CDR3 is CASSLGLDPLNTEAFF. In DNA, the CDR3 is TGCGCCAGCAGCTTGGGACTTGACCCGTTGAACACTGAAGCTTTCTTT. The full variable domain, in which reference TRBV5-1 and TRBJ1-1 provide the parts outside the CDR3, is KAGVTQTPRYLIKTRGQQVTLSCSPISGHRSVSWYQQTPGQGLQFLFEYFSETQRNKGNFPGRFSGRQFSNSRSEMNVSTLELGDSALYLCASSLGLDPLNTEAFFGQGTRLTVV.

Comments on this clone: Germline and junction disagree at one end, which may indicate a read error. The chain employs TRBV4-1 and TRBJ1-2; TRBD1 matches 11 bases. This CDR3 has 16 residues. The germline gives CDR1 MGHRA, CDR2 YSYEKL. CDR3 bases: TGCGCCAGCAGCCAGGACCACCGGGGACAGGGGGAACTGGGACTCTTC. Translated: CASSQDHRGQGELGLF.

This chain links TRBV19 with TRBJ1-1; maybe TRBD1 (6 bases). The germline gives CDR1 LNHDA, CDR2 SQIVND (reference sequence). Trimming shortened V by 5 bases and J by 11 bases, and 9 bases separated the two germline ends. The CDR3 is 10 residues long. DNA of the CDR3: TGTGCCAGTAGTCAGGGGCCGGCTTTCTTT. Translation: CASSQGPAFF. Full variable domain (missing parts from reference TRBV19 and TRBJ1-1): DGGITQSPKYLFRKEGQNVTLSCEQNLNHDAMYWYRQDPGQGLRLIYYSQIVNDFQKGDIAEGYSVSREKKESFPLTVTSAQKNPTAFYLCASSQGPAFFGQGTRLTVV.

Of note for this clone: One end of the junction fails to match germline, which may point to a read error. The gene calls are TRBV7-7 and TRBJ2-1; TRBD2 agrees at 7 bases. Looked up from germline, CDR1 is SSHAT and CDR2 is FNYEAQ (reference sequence). The CDR3 spans 14 residues. CDR3 nucleotide sequence: TGTGCTAGCAGCCCAACTAGCGCCGTCAATGAGCAGTTCTTC. This translates into CASSPTSAVNEQFF.

In regard to this clone: The germline gene is not matched at one end of the junction; a read error may be the cause. The CDR3 here is CASSIVAGSTDTQYF. The CDR3 DNA is TGTGCTAGCAGCATAGTGGCAGGGAGCACAGATACGCAGTATTTT. V and J are TRBV7-2 and TRBJ2-3; D is perhaps TRBD1 (5 bases). The germline V gene encodes CDR1 SGHTA and CDR2 FQGNSA. The length of the CDR3 is 15 residues.

J is TRBJ2-6 and V is TRBV6-4; D ambiguous. Germline V CDR1 and CDR2: MRHNA, SNTAGT. This CDR3 is 14 amino acids long. V shed 5 bases and J shed 1 base, with 6 bases lying between them. CDR3 in DNA: TGTGCCAGCAGTACAGATTCTGGGGCCAACGTCCTGACTTTC. Its translation: CASSTDSGANVLTF.

The CDR3 sequence: CASSVRGPGYGYTF. The CDR3 DNA follows: TGTGCCAGCAGCGTCAGGGGGCCGGGCTATGGCTACACCTTC. The chain uses TRBV5-6 and TRBJ1-2; TRBD1 matches at 8 bases. The CDR3 is made up of 14 amino acids. Germline-derived CDR1 and CDR2 are SGHDT and YYEEEE. V was pared by 4 bases and J by 4 bases, with 6 bases of the junction left unmatched.

The V gene is TRBV9, the J gene TRBJ2-7; unclear D gene. Germline V lookup: CDR1 SGDLS, CDR2 YYNGEE. Trimming took off 0 bases at V and 6 bases at J, with 7 bases between the two ends. The CDR3 extends over 12 amino acids. The CDR3 region has the DNA TGTGCCAGCAGCGTAGGTAATTCCGAGCAGTACTTC. This gives the protein CASSVGNSEQYF.